Reported below is one T cell receptor (beta chain). The antigen remains unidentified. The data are from a study of T-cell memory formation after mild COVID-19. General study points: Certain responding clones were present in pre-infection memory, suggesting participation of cross-reactive memory.

TCRdb reprocessed the 5' RACE reads with MiXCR, giving one entry per CDR3 protein. Among roughly 200,000 distinct CDR3 sequences listed, approximately 10% were seen once. This CDR3 has 16 residues. Germline V CDR1 and CDR2: MGHDK, SYGVNS. V dropped 3 bases and J dropped 1; count of bases not matched to a gene: 7. The sample taken for sequencing was PBMCs or a T cell subset sorted from them (not recorded which). This receptor was identified in a man aged 18 to 35 who had mild COVID-19 (a few samples of this study predate the infection). Cell type and time point are not known. V and J are TRBV25-1 and TRBJ2-3; 7 bases are a match to TRBD1. The CDR3 bases are TGTGCCAGCAGTGAGAGGGGGCGTCCGGGCACAGATACGCAGTATTTT. Residues: CASSERGRPGTDTQYF.